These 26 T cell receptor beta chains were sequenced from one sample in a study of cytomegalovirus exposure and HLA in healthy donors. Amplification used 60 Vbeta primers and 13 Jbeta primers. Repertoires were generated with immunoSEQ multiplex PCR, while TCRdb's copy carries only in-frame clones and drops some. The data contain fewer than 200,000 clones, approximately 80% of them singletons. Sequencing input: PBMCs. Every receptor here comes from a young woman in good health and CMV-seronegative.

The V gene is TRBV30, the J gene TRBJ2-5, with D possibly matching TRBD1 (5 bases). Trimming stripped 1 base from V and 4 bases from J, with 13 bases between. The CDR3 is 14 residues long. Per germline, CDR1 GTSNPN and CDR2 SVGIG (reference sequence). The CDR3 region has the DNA TGTGCCTGGAGTGAGGGGAAGATTGGAGAGACCCAGTACTTC. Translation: CAWSEGKIGETQYF. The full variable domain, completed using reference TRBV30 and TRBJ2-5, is SQTIHQWPATLVQPVGSPLSLECTVEGTSNPNLYWYRQAAGRGLQLLFYSVGIGQISSEVPQNLSASRPQDRQFILSSKKLLLSDSGFYLCAWSEGKIGETQYFGPGTRLLVL.

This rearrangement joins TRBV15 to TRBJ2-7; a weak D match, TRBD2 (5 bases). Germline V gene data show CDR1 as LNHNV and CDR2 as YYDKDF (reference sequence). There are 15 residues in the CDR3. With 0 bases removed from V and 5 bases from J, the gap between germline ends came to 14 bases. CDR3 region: CATSRDRGRPHEQYF. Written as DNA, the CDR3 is TGTGCCACCAGCAGAGATCGTGGGAGACCCCACGAGCAGTACTTC.

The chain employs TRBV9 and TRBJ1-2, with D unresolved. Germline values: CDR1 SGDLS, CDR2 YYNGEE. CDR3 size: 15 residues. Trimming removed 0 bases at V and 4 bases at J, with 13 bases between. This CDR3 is CASSVVGNLGYGYTF. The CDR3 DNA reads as TGTGCCAGCAGCGTAGTCGGGAATCTGGGCTATGGCTACACCTTC.

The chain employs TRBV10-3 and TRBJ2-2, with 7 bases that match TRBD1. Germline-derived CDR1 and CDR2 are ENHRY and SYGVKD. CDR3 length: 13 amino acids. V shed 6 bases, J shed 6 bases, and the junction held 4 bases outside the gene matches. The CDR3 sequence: CAIRDDRAGELFF. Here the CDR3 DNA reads TGTGCCATCAGAGATGACAGGGCCGGGGAGCTGTTTTTT.

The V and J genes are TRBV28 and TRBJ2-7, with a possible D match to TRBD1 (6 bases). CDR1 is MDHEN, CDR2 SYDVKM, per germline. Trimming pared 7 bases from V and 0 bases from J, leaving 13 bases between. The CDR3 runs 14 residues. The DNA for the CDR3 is TGTGCCAGCACGGAGACAGGACCCTCCTACGAGCAGTACTTC. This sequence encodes CASTETGPSYEQYF.

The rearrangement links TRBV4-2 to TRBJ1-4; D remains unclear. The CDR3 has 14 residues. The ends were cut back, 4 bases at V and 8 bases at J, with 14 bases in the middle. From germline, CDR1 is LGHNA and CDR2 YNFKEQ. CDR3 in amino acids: CASSPEARNEKLFF. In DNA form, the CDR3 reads TGTGCCAGCAGCCCTGAGGCGCGAAACGAAAAACTGTTTTTT.

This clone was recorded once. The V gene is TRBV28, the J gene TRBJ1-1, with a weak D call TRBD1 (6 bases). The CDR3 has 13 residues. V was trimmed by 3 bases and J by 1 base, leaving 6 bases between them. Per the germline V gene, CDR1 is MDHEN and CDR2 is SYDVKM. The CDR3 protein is CASSLGQNTEAFF. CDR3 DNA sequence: TGTGCCAGCAGTTTGGGACAGAACACTGAAGCTTTCTTT.

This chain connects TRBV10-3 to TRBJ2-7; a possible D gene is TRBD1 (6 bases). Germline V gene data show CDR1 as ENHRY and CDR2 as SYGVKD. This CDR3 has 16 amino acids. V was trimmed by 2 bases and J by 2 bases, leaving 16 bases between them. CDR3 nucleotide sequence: TGTGCCATCAGTGAGACTATATTAGGACAGACCTACGAGCAGTACTTC. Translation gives CAISETILGQTYEQYF.

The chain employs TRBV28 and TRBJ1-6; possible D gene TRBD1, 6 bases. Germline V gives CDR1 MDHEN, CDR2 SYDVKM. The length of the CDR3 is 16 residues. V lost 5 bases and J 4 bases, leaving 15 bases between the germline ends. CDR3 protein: CASSRGGGTYNSPLHF. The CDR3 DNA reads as TGTGCCAGCAGTCGCGGGGGCGGGACATATAATTCACCCCTCCACTTT.

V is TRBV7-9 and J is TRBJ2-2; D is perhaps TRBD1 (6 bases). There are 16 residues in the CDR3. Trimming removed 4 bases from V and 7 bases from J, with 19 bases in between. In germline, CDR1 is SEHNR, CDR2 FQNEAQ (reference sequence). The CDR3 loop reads CASSSRQASLLGELFF. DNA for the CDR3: TGTGCCAGCAGCTCAAGACAGGCCTCTCTACTCGGGGAGCTGTTTTTT.

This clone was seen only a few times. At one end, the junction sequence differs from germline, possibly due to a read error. In DNA, the CDR3 is TGTGCTAGCAGGGCGCTAGCGGGAGGGGAGGCAGATACGCAGTATTTT. This codes for CASRALAGGEADTQYF. The genes are TRBV7-7 and TRBJ2-3; 12 bases align to TRBD2. Germline assignment: CDR1 SSHAT and CDR2 FNYEAQ (reference sequence). CDR3 length equals 16 residues.

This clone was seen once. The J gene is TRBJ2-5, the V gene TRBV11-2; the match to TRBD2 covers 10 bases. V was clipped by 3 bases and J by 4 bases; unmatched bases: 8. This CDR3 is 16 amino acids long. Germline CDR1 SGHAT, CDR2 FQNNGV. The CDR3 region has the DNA TGTGCCAGCAGCTTCACTAGCGGGGTAACCTCAGAGACCCAGTACTTC. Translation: CASSFTSGVTSETQYF.

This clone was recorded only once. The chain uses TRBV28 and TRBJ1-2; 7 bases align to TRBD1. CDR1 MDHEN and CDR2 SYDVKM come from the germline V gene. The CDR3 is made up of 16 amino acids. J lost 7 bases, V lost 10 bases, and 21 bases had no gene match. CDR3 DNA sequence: TGTGCCATCTCCCTGACTTTCCCCGACAGGGCTGGTGGCTACACCTTC. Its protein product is CAISLTFPDRAGGYTF.

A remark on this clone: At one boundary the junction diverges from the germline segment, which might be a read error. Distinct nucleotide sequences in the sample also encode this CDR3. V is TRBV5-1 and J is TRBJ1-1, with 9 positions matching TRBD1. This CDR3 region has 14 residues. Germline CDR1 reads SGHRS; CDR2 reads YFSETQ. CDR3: CASSPTGGVTEAFF. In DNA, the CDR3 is TGCGCTAGCAGCCCGACAGGGGGTGTCACTGAAGCTTTCTTT.

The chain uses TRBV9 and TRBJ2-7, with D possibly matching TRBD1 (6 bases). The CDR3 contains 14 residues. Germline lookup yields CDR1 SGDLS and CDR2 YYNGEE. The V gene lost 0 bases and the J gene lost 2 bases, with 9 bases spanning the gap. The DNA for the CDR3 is TGTGCCAGCAGCGTAGGGCAGGGGCCCTACGAGCAGTACTTC. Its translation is CASSVGQGPYEQYF.

In DNA, the CDR3 is TGTGCCAGCAGCTCGGGACAGGGTGCAGATACGCAGTATTTT. This translates into CASSSGQGADTQYF. The gene calls are TRBV5-4 and TRBJ2-3; TRBD1 matches 9 bases. Trimming at V came to 3 bases and at J to 4 bases, leaving 3 bases not matched to a gene. This CDR3 region has 14 residues. CDR1 and CDR2 (germline): SGHNT, YYREEE (reference sequence).

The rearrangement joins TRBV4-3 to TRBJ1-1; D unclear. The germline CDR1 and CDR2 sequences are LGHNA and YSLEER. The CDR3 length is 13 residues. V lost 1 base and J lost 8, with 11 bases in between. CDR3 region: CASSQGVGEEAFF. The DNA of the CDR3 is TGCGCCAGCAGCCAAGGAGTCGGGGAAGAAGCTTTCTTT.

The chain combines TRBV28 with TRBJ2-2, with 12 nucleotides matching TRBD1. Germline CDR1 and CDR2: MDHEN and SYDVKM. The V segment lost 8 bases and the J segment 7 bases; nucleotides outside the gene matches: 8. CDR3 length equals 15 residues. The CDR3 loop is CASLGDRGHVGELFF. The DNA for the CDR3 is TGTGCCAGCTTAGGGGACAGGGGGCATGTCGGGGAGCTGTTTTTT.

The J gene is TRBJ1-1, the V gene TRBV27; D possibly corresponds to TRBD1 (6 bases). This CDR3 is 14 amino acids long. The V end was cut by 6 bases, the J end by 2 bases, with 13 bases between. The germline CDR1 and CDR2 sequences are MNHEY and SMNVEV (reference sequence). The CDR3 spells CASRKQGSNTEAFF. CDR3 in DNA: TGTGCCAGCAGGAAACAGGGTTCCAACACTGAAGCTTTCTTT.

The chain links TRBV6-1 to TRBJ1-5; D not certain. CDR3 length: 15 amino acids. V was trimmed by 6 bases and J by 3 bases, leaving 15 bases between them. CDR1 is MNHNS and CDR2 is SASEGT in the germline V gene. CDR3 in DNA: TGTGCCAGCAGGTCGCTTGAGACAAACAATCAGCCCCAGCATTTT. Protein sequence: CASRSLETNNQPQHF.

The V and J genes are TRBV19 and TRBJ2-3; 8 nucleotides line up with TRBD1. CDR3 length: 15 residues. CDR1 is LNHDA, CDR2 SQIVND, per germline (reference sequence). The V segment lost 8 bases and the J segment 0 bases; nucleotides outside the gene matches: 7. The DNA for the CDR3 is TGTGCCAGTGTCGACAGGGGATATAGCACAGATACGCAGTATTTT. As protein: CASVDRGYSTDTQYF.

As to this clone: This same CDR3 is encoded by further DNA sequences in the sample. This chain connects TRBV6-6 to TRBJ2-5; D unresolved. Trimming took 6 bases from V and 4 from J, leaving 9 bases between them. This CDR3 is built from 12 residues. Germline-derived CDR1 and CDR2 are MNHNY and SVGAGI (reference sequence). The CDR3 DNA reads TGTGCCAGCAGCCCGACTTTAGAGACCCAGTACTTC. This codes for CASSPTLETQYF.

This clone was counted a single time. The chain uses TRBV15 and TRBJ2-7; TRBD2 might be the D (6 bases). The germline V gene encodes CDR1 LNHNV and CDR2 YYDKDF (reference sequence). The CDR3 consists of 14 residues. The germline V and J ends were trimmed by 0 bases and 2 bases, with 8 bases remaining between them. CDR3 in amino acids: CATSREGGTYEQYF. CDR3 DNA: TGTGCCACCAGCAGAGAGGGGGGAACCTACGAGCAGTACTTC.

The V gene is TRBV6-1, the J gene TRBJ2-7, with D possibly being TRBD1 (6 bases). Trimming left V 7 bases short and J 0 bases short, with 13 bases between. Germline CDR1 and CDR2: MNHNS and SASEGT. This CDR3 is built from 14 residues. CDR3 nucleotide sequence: TGTGCCAGCAACACCGGGACAAGCTCCTACGAGCAGTACTTC. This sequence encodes CASNTGTSSYEQYF.

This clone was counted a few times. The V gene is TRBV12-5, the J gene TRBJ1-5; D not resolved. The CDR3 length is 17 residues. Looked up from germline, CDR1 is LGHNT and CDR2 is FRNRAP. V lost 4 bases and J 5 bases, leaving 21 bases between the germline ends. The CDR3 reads CASGYEPTTAHHQPQHF. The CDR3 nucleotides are TGTGCTAGTGGTTATGAACCGACAACCGCCCATCATCAGCCCCAGCATTTT. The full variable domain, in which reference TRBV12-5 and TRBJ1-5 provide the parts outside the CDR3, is DARVTQTPRHKVTEMGQEVTMRCQPILGHNTVFWYRQTMMQGLELLAYFRNRAPLDDSGMPKDRFSAEMPDATLATLKIQPSEPRDSAVYFCASGYEPTTAHHQPQHFGDGTRLSIL.

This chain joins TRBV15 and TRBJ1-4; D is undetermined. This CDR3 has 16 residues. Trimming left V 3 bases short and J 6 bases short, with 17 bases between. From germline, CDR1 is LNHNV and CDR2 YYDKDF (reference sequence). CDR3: CATSRRDVRLHEKLFF. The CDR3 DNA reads TGTGCCACCAGCAGGCGCGACGTGAGGTTGCATGAAAAACTGTTTTTT. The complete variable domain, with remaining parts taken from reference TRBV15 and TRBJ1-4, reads DAMVIQNPRYQVTQFGKPVTLSCSQTLNHNVMYWYQQKSSQAPKLLFHYYDKDFNNEADTPDNFQSRRPNTSFCFLDIRSPGLGDTAMYLCATSRRDVRLHEKLFFGSGTQLSVL.